These 24 T cell receptor beta chains were sequenced from one sample in a study of monozygotic twins with inflammatory bowel disease. TCRdb re-called the 5' RACE reads; one entry per CDR3 protein, DNA not given. The sample totals roughly 200,000 distinct CDR3 sequences. Sequencing was carried out using blood. The receptors were gathered from a human donor with ulcerative colitis or Crohn's disease, or a healthy co-twin of an affected twin (not recorded which).

The CDR3 loop is CASREAGLNSPLHF. This chain uses TRBV12-3 or TRBV12-4 with TRBJ1-6. This CDR3 comprises 14 residues.

V usage is TRBV4-2 and J usage is TRBJ1-1; with no DNA, the TCRdb D assignment of TRBD1 cannot be verified. This CDR3 is built from 16 residues. Germline assignment: CDR1 LGHNA and CDR2 YNFKEQ. The CDR3 is CASSPRQGLLNTEALF.

V usage is TRBV20-1 and J usage is TRBJ2-2; lacking DNA, the TRBD1 call made by TCRdb goes unchecked. The CDR3 spans 15 residues. Per the germline V gene, CDR1 is DFQATT and CDR2 is SNEGSKA (reference sequence). CDR3 loop: CSARTGGAYTGELFF.

The rearrangement joins TRBV3-1 to TRBJ2-1; checking the TCRdb D call of TRBD1 is not possible without DNA. CDR1 LGHDT and CDR2 YNNKEL come from the germline V gene (reference sequence). This CDR3 has 17 residues. The CDR3 sequence is CASSPSLGQGKYNEQFF.

The chain links TRBV3-1 to TRBJ2-7. The CDR3 spans 14 residues. The germline gives CDR1 LGHDT, CDR2 YNNKEL (reference sequence). The chain's CDR3 is CASSPRQGSYEQYF.

The chain couples TRBV12-3 or TRBV12-4 to TRBJ1-6. The CDR3 loop spans 14 amino acids. The CDR3 sequence is CASSLKEIGSPLHF.

The rearrangement uses TRBV5-1 and TRBJ2-4; checking the TCRdb D call of TRBD2 is not possible without DNA. Germline V gene data show CDR1 as SGHRS and CDR2 as YFSETQ. CDR3 length: 15 residues. CDR3: CASSLTSGNKNIQYF.

This chain uses TRBV6-1 with TRBJ2-7; the TCRdb call, TRBD1, lacks DNA for checking. CDR1 and CDR2 from the germline V gene are MNHNS and SASEGT. This CDR3 is built from 15 residues. The CDR3 sequence is CASSPGRGSSYEQYF.

This chain uses TRBV3-1 with TRBJ2-5. This CDR3 spans 14 amino acids. Germline CDR1 reads LGHDT; CDR2 reads YNNKEL (reference sequence). This chain's CDR3 is CASSQVSQKETQYF.

V and J are TRBV20-1 and TRBJ2-1; the D gene TCRdb calls, TRBD2, cannot be checked with no DNA. The germline V gene has CDR1 DFQATT and CDR2 SNEGSKA (reference sequence). CDR3 size: 15 residues. This CDR3 is CSARTRRESYNEQFF.

The V call is TRBV6-5, the J call TRBJ1-2; TCRdb proposes TRBD1, but this gene call is untestable without DNA. The CDR3 runs 12 residues. Germline CDR1 reads MNHEY; CDR2 reads SVGAGI. The CDR3 reads CASSYDSYGYTF.

The V and J genes are TRBV18 and TRBJ2-1; TCRdb returns TRBD2, unconfirmable since there is no DNA. The CDR3 is 13 residues long. The germline CDR1 and CDR2 sequences are KGHSH and LQKENI. The CDR3 here is CASSPSPEARQFF.

The rearrangement joins TRBV20-1 to TRBJ1-2; the TCRdb D gene call, TRBD1, has no DNA to confirm it. The CDR3 runs to 14 residues. The V gene's germline CDR1 is DFQATT and CDR2 SNEGSKA (reference sequence). The CDR3 protein is CSARDLLQGYGYTF.

The chain has TRBV3-1 and TRBJ1-1. Germline CDR1 LGHDT, CDR2 YNNKEL (reference sequence). This CDR3 is 13 amino acids long. The CDR3 sequence is CASSQGMSTEAFF.

The gene calls are TRBV12-3 or TRBV12-4 and TRBJ1-5; the D call from TCRdb, TRBD1, cannot be confirmed without DNA. This CDR3 is 15 amino acids long. This CDR3 is CASSFRSTGHQPQHF.

The chain has TRBV10-3 and TRBJ1-2; TCRdb's D gene call, TRBD1, goes unchecked for lack of DNA. Germline V lookup: CDR1 ENHRY, CDR2 SYGVKD. This CDR3 region has 13 residues. CDR3 protein: CAVGPGGNYGYTF.

The rearrangement joins TRBV7-9 to TRBJ1-4; TCRdb calls TRBD1, which cannot be checked without DNA. CDR1 is SEHNR and CDR2 is FQNEAQ in the germline V gene (reference sequence). There are 15 residues in the CDR3. CDR3 in amino acids: CASSLDRTTNEKLFF.

The chain has TRBV29-1 and TRBJ2-7; TCRdb's D call, TRBD1, is unchecked because there is no DNA. Germline-derived CDR1 and CDR2 are SQVTM and ANQGSEA. CDR3 size: 13 residues. CDR3 in amino acids: CSVAGQGRYEQYF.

The chain is built from TRBV7-9 and TRBJ1-1. Germline CDR1 SEHNR, CDR2 FQNEAQ (reference sequence). CDR3 length: 12 amino acids. The CDR3: CASSVSGTEAFF.

The chain's CDR3 is CAWSVRHGDEQFF. The chain is built from TRBV30 and TRBJ2-1. The CDR3 covers 13 residues. Looked up from germline, CDR1 is GTSNPN and CDR2 is SVGIG (reference sequence).

The chain employs TRBV6-4 and TRBJ2-1; TCRdb's assignment of TRBD1 cannot be checked, as there is no DNA. The germline gives CDR1 MRHNA, CDR2 SNTAGT. The length of the CDR3 is 15 residues. This CDR3 is CASSEQGASYNEQFF.

The chain employs TRBV5-1 and TRBJ2-7; TCRdb returns TRBD1, unconfirmable since there is no DNA. The CDR3 spans 14 residues. CDR1 SGHRS and CDR2 YFSETQ come from the germline V gene. The CDR3 region is CASTETGGIYEQYF.

This chain connects TRBV4-1 to TRBJ1-4; checking the TCRdb D call of TRBD1 is not possible without DNA. CDR1 is MGHRA, CDR2 YSYEKL, per germline. This CDR3 has 16 residues. The CDR3 loop is CASSQDPGTVIGKLFF.

The chain is built from TRBV11-3 and TRBJ1-1; the TCRdb D gene call, TRBD1, has no DNA to confirm it. Germline CDR1 and CDR2: SGHNT and YENEEA. The CDR3 spans 18 residues. CDR3 amino acids: CASSPPGTGSYRGTEAFF.